One sample yielded the 20 T cell receptor beta chains listed below, sequenced in a study of blood T cell repertoires in COVID-19. Sequencing was performed with immunoSEQ multiplex PCR; in TCRdb, only in-frame clones are kept and a portion is missing. The sample records about 210,000 clones, roughly 85% being singletons. Sequenced material: peripheral blood. All receptors come from a man between 45 and 60 years old with COVID-19, enrolled during active disease.

CDR3 residues: CASSTGLNPQETQYF. The CDR3 DNA reads TGTGCCAGCAGCACCGGTTTGAACCCACAAGAGACCCAGTACTTC. The chain joins TRBV5-4 to TRBJ2-5, with D unresolved. The CDR3 is 15 residues long. V shed 4 bases and J shed 2 bases, with 15 bases lying between them. Germline V gene data show CDR1 as SGHNT and CDR2 as YYREEE (reference sequence).

The chain couples TRBV4-2 to TRBJ2-1, with D possibly matching TRBD1 (6 bases). Germline CDR1 is LGHNA and CDR2 is YNFKEQ. The CDR3 is made up of 18 amino acids. V was trimmed by 1 base and J by 6 bases, leaving 22 bases between them. As DNA, the CDR3 is TGTGCCAGCAGCCAAGCTTGGCAGGGGAGTAGTAGGGCCAATGAGCAGTTCTTC. This codes for CASSQAWQGSSRANEQFF.

The rearrangement joins TRBV5-1 to TRBJ2-5; 9 nucleotides align to TRBD1. Trimming removed 2 bases from V and 4 bases from J; junction bases left unmatched: 3. The length of the CDR3 is 14 residues. CDR1 is SGHRS and CDR2 is YFSETQ in the germline V gene. CDR3 region: CASSLGTGRETQYF. As DNA, the CDR3 is TGCGCCAGCAGCTTAGGGACAGGGAGAGAGACCCAGTACTTC.

This rearrangement joins TRBV5-1 to TRBJ2-5; 9 bases fit TRBD2. Trimming took 2 bases from V and 3 from J; bases not matched to a gene: 2. Germline V gene data show CDR1 as SGHRS and CDR2 as YFSETQ. The length of the CDR3 is 14 residues. The CDR3 is CASSFASGEETQYF. The CDR3 nucleotides read TGCGCCAGCAGCTTCGCTAGCGGGGAAGAGACCCAGTACTTC. The whole variable domain, remainder taken from reference TRBV5-1 and TRBJ2-5, is KAGVTQTPRYLIKTRGQQVTLSCSPISGHRSVSWYQQTPGQGLQFLFEYFSETQRNKGNFPGRFSGRQFSNSRSEMNVSTLELGDSALYLCASSFASGEETQYFGPGTRLLVL.

The chain carries TRBV4-2 and TRBJ2-7, with 10 bases that match TRBD2. Per germline, CDR1 LGHNA and CDR2 YNFKEQ. J was trimmed by 3 bases and V by 4 bases; bases with no gene match: 9. This CDR3 contains 16 residues. This CDR3 is CASSLRRTSGSYEQYF. CDR3 in DNA: TGTGCCAGCAGCCTGCGACGGACTAGCGGAAGCTACGAGCAGTACTTC.

The V call is TRBV9, the J call TRBJ2-3; tentative D call: TRBD1 (6 bases). Germline V gives CDR1 SGDLS, CDR2 YYNGEE. CDR3 size: 15 residues. The V gene lost 3 bases and the J gene lost 1 base, with 12 bases spanning the gap. CDR3 DNA: TGTGCCAGCAGCGCACCAAGGACAGGCACAGATACGCAGTATTTT. This sequence encodes CASSAPRTGTDTQYF.

V and J are TRBV4-3 and TRBJ2-3, with 7 bases lining up with TRBD1. J gave up 1 base and V 2 bases, and 9 bases lay outside the gene matches. The CDR3 sequence is 17 residues long. Germline V gives CDR1 LGHNA, CDR2 YSLEER. This chain's CDR3 is CASSQNTGVFRTDTQYF. The CDR3 coding sequence is TGCGCCAGCAGCCAAAACACAGGGGTCTTCCGCACAGATACGCAGTATTTT.

The chain combines TRBV14 with TRBJ2-5; possibly TRBD2 for D (5 bases). The germline V gene has CDR1 SGHDN and CDR2 FVKESK. CDR3 length equals 12 residues. V lost 3 bases and J 9 bases, leaving 11 bases between the germline ends. CDR3 DNA: TGTGCCAGCAGCCAGGACGGGGTCTCCCAGTACTTC. Its protein is CASSQDGVSQYF.

The V call is TRBV19, the J call TRBJ1-1, with D unclear. The CDR3 spans 11 residues. Germline CDR1 is LNHDA and CDR2 is SQIVND (reference sequence). The V end lost 7 bases, the J end lost 10 bases, and 13 bases lay between the germline ends. CDR3 sequence reads: CASNVGRRAFF. The CDR3 DNA reads TGTGCCAGTAACGTCGGGAGAAGAGCTTTCTTT.

The chain carries TRBV5-1 and TRBJ1-3; D is ambiguous. CDR3 length: 15 amino acids. Trimming took 4 bases from V and 1 from J, leaving 12 bases between them. The germline CDR1 and CDR2 sequences are SGHRS and YFSETQ. In DNA form, the CDR3 reads TGCGCCAGCAGCAGGACTGAATCTTCTGGAAACACCATATATTTT. It translates to CASSRTESSGNTIYF.

Here the CDR3 reads CASSYSVRDNEQFF. The CDR3 coding sequence is TGTGCCAGCAGTTACTCGGTCAGGGATAATGAGCAGTTCTTC. This chain joins TRBV6-5 and TRBJ2-1, with a tentative D call TRBD1 (5 bases). The CDR3 spans 14 residues. V was clipped by 0 bases and J by 7 bases, with 10 bases between them. CDR1 is MNHEY and CDR2 is SVGAGI in the germline V gene.

The chain carries TRBV2 and TRBJ2-1, with D possibly matching TRBD1 (6 bases). From germline, CDR1 is SNHLY and CDR2 FYNNEI. Deletions cut 11 bases from V and 2 bases from J, with 13 bases between. The CDR3 loop spans 13 amino acids. CDR3 in amino acids: CAGRGSPYNEQFF. DNA for the CDR3: TGTGCCGGAAGGGGGTCTCCCTACAATGAGCAGTTCTTC.

This clone was detected once. The chain combines TRBV11-2 with TRBJ2-7, with TRBD1 matching over 9 bases. This CDR3 region has 15 residues. The V gene end was trimmed by 1 base and the J gene end by 4 bases; junction bases not matched to a gene: 5. Germline-derived CDR1 and CDR2 are SGHAT and FQNNGV. The CDR3 nucleotides are TGTGCCAGCAGCTTAGCCGACAGGGGGGAATACGAGCAGTACTTC. It is translated as CASSLADRGEYEQYF.

A single count supports this clone. The chain's CDR3 is CATSTTGGETQYF. The CDR3 DNA reads as TGTGCCACTTCGACGACAGGCGGGGAGACCCAGTACTTC. The chain carries TRBV19 and TRBJ2-5, with D possibly being TRBD1 (6 bases). V gave up 10 bases and J gave up 5 bases, with 17 bases separating them. Germline V gene sequence: CDR1 LNHDA, CDR2 SQIVND (reference sequence). The CDR3 length is 13 residues.

The J gene is TRBJ2-2, the V gene TRBV7-3; possibly TRBD2 for D (6 bases). Germline CDR1 is SGHTA and CDR2 is FQGTGA. The CDR3 totals 14 residues. Between the trimmed V and J ends, which lost 7 bases and 7 bases, there was a span of 16 bases. The CDR3 spells CASKLSGTHGELFF. The CDR3 region has the DNA TGTGCCAGCAAACTTTCCGGGACTCACGGGGAGCTGTTTTTT.

This chain uses TRBV24-1 with TRBJ1-5, with 10 bases matching TRBD1. This CDR3 is 16 amino acids long. Germline lookup yields CDR1 KGHDR and CDR2 SFDVKD. The trim removed 4 bases at V and 5 bases at J, leaving 7 bases unmatched. The CDR3 region has the DNA TGTGCCACCAGTGACCAGAGACAGGGGGCTGATCAGCCCCAGCATTTT. Residues: CATSDQRQGADQPQHF.

The chain's CDR3 is CASSRAGGYEQYF. The CDR3 DNA follows: TGTGCCAGCAGCAGGGCAGGGGGCTACGAGCAGTACTTC. The chain is built from TRBV7-8 and TRBJ2-7; 7 positions match TRBD1. With 5 bases clipped from V and 3 bases from J, the junction kept 4 bases outside the gene matches. CDR1 and CDR2 from the germline V gene are SGHVS and FQNEAQ. The CDR3 length is 13 residues.

The table lists this clone with a count of one. This chain connects TRBV5-1 to TRBJ1-2, with 12 bases that match TRBD1. This CDR3 comprises 15 residues. Trimming cost V 4 bases and J 6 bases; bases outside gene matches: 7. Germline loops: CDR1 SGHRS, CDR2 YFSETQ. CDR3 sequence: CASSTGTGGSDGYTF. In DNA, the CDR3 is TGCGCCAGCAGCACCGGGACAGGGGGCTCGGATGGCTACACCTTC.

The sample holds one count of this clone. The chain recombines TRBV9 with TRBJ1-5; TRBD1 is a possible D gene (6 bases). CDR1 and CDR2 (germline): SGDLS, YYNGEE. The germline V and J ends were trimmed by 3 bases and 5 bases, with 15 bases remaining between them. This CDR3 is built from 15 residues. Here the CDR3 reads CASSGSQGFDQPQHF. CDR3 DNA sequence: TGTGCCAGCAGCGGATCACAGGGTTTTGATCAGCCCCAGCATTTT. Full variable domain (outside the CDR3, taken from reference TRBV9 and TRBJ1-5): DSGVTQTPKHLITATGQRVTLRCSPRSGDLSVYWYQQSLDQGLQFLIQYYNGEERAKGNILERFSAQQFPDLHSELNLSSLELGDSALYFCASSGSQGFDQPQHFGDGTRLSIL.

This chain links TRBV7-2 with TRBJ1-2; D gene unclear. The CDR3 spans 14 residues. CDR1 SGHTA and CDR2 FQGNSA come from the germline V gene. Between the trimmed V and J ends, which lost 5 bases and 6 bases, there was a span of 16 bases. The CDR3 protein is CASSLESWGDGYTF. For the CDR3, the DNA is TGTGCCAGCAGCCTGGAAAGCTGGGGAGATGGCTACACCTTC. The entire variable domain, with the rest obtained from reference TRBV7-2 and TRBJ1-2, is as follows: GAGVSQSPSNKVTEKGKDVELRCDPISGHTALYWYRQSLGQGLEFLIYFQGNSAPDKSGLPSDRFSAERTGGSVSTLTIQRTQQEDSAVYLCASSLESWGDGYTFGSGTRLTVV.